This T cell receptor (beta chain) was found in a study of CD8+ T cells in alopecia areata. Extraction of RNA preceded its reverse transcription into cDNA, which served as the sequencing template. This table comes from immunoSEQ multiplex PCR, and its TCRdb copy is limited to in-frame clones, with some not included. Of 30,000 to 45,000 clones detected, around 50% appear once; the ten largest clones hold approximately 2%. For about 5 patients taking part in the biomarker study, CD4+ cells were further sorted into CD25+CD127- cells. Researchers took lesional scalp punch biopsies and peripheral blood from people who were alopecia areata patients. The CDR3 totals 14 residues. Trimming took off 6 bases at V and 1 base at J, with 13 bases between the two ends. Germline V CDR1 and CDR2: SQVTM, ANQGSEA. A few counts support this clone. Its cognate antigen is unknown. The study, taken as a whole, reports: Affected scalp, especially in alopecia totalis/universalis, had a higher clonality than normal scalp did. Among the cells sequenced in scalp samples are also the resident alphabeta T cells of normal skin. Sharing of TCRs across patients appeared less clear than in mice, possibly for HLA-related reasons.

The source is a human donor with alopecia areata. Sequencing was done on a sample of CD4+ Tregs sorted from blood. This rearrangement joins TRBV29-1 to TRBJ2-1; D is ambiguous. The CDR3 region has the DNA TGCAGCGTCAGACAATCGTCTTCCTACAATGAGCAGTTCTTC. Its protein is CSVRQSSSYNEQFF.